This is a list of T cell receptor beta chains from one sample in a study of OX40 agonist ivuxolimab in advanced cancers. TCRdb's table, derived via immunoSEQ multiplex PCR, lists solely in-frame clones and lacks some. The repertoire has around 80,000 clones, roughly 90% of them found once; the top ten carry 0.72%. Sequences were derived from CD4+ or CD8+ T cells sorted from blood, sampled in a trial of the OX40 agonist ivuxolimab. The receptors here all came from an adult with an advanced solid tumor such as melanoma, head and neck, liver or kidney cancer. The CDR3 runs from the conserved cysteine through the conserved F or W. D genes are given only for firm matches. Some rows have no size entry. The others give once, few or many, or a class for an expanded clone.

d_gene: -
j_gene: TRBJ2-7
len: 14
abundance: -
v_gene: TRBV30
CDR3nt: TGTGCCTGGAATGCTAACAGGGTGGCGTACGAGCAGTACTTC
CDR3aa: CAWNANRVAYEQYF

d_gene: TRBD2
j_gene: TRBJ2-3
len: 14
abundance: -
v_gene: TRBV7-3
CDR3nt: TGTGCCAGCAGCTTAGGGCTAGCGGGAGCTACGCAGTATTTT
CDR3aa: CASSLGLAGATQYF

d_gene: TRBD1
j_gene: TRBJ2-7
len: 14
abundance: -
v_gene: TRBV5-1
CDR3nt: TGCGCCAGCAGCCTTGGACAGGAGGCCTACGAGCAGTACTTC
CDR3aa: CASSLGQEAYEQYF

d_gene: -
j_gene: TRBJ2-3
len: 15
abundance: -
v_gene: TRBV19
CDR3nt: TGTGCCAGTAGTGTTGCCCGCGGGTCCACAGATACGCAGTATTTT
CDR3aa: CASSVARGSTDTQYF

d_gene: -
j_gene: TRBJ1-5
len: 10
abundance: -
v_gene: TRBV11-1
CDR3nt: TGTGCCAGCAGACCCGGGTTTAAGCATTTT
CDR3aa: CASRPGFKHF

d_gene: -
j_gene: TRBJ2-1
len: 18
abundance: -
v_gene: TRBV7-2
CDR3nt: TGTGCCAGCAGCACGCAAGGAGGGGGAGGGGTTTCCTACAATGAGCAGTTCTTC
CDR3aa: CASSTQGGGGVSYNEQFF

d_gene: -
j_gene: TRBJ2-5
len: 12
abundance: once
v_gene: TRBV5-6
CDR3nt: TGTGCCAGCAGCTTATCGGTGGAGACCCAGTACTTC
CDR3aa: CASSLSVETQYF

d_gene: -
j_gene: TRBJ2-7
len: 13
abundance: -
v_gene: TRBV14
CDR3nt: TGTGCCAGCAGCCCTTGGGGCTCCTACGAGCAGTACTTC
CDR3aa: CASSPWGSYEQYF

d_gene: -
j_gene: TRBJ2-1
len: 17
abundance: -
v_gene: TRBV7-8
CDR3nt: TGTGCCAGCAGCTCCGGGAACGCTAGAGGCTCCTACAATGAGCAGTTCTTC
CDR3aa: CASSSGNARGSYNEQFF

d_gene: TRBD2
j_gene: TRBJ2-7
len: 15
abundance: -
v_gene: TRBV10-3
CDR3nt: TGTGCCATCACTACCGGACTAGCGGGAGCGGGCGAGCAGTACTTC
CDR3aa: CAITTGLAGAGEQYF

d_gene: TRBD1
j_gene: TRBJ2-1
len: 14
abundance: -
v_gene: TRBV11-3
CDR3nt: TGTGCCAGCAGTTCAGGGGGCGCGACTTATGAGCAGTTCTTC
CDR3aa: CASSSGGATYEQFF

d_gene: -
j_gene: TRBJ1-2
len: 13
abundance: -
v_gene: TRBV6-5
CDR3nt: TGTGCCAGCAGGGGTACAGCTTTCTATGGCTACACCTTC
CDR3aa: CASRGTAFYGYTF

d_gene: -
j_gene: TRBJ1-1
len: 13
abundance: once
v_gene: TRBV10-1
CDR3nt: TGCGCCAGCACGGCAGGGGAGTGGACTGAAGCTTTCTTT
CDR3aa: CASTAGEWTEAFF

d_gene: -
j_gene: TRBJ1-2
len: 13
abundance: few
v_gene: TRBV25-1
CDR3nt: TGTGCCAGCAGTGAATTAGGCGCACTTGGCTACACCTTC
CDR3aa: CASSELGALGYTF

d_gene: -
j_gene: TRBJ1-1
len: 13
abundance: -
v_gene: TRBV7-9
CDR3nt: TGTGCCAGCAGCTTAAACCGAAACACTGAAGCTTTCTTT
CDR3aa: CASSLNRNTEAFF

d_gene: TRBD2
j_gene: TRBJ2-5
len: 15
abundance: -
v_gene: TRBV18
CDR3nt: TGTGCCAGCTCACCTCGGACTAGCGTCCAAGAGACCCAGTACTTC
CDR3aa: CASSPRTSVQETQYF

d_gene: -
j_gene: TRBJ2-7
len: 14
abundance: -
v_gene: TRBV7-2
CDR3nt: TGTGCCAGCAGCCCCTCCTACGGGCTCTACGAGCAGTACTTC
CDR3aa: CASSPSYGLYEQYF

d_gene: TRBD1
j_gene: TRBJ2-7
len: 15
abundance: -
v_gene: TRBV19
CDR3nt: TGTGCCAGTAGCGACGGGACAGGGGGGTCCTACGAGCAGTACTTC
CDR3aa: CASSDGTGGSYEQYF

d_gene: -
j_gene: TRBJ2-3
len: 14
abundance: -
v_gene: TRBV11-2
CDR3nt: TGTGCCAGCAGCTTAGCTAGGTACACAGATACGCAGTATTTT
CDR3aa: CASSLARYTDTQYF

d_gene: TRBD1
j_gene: TRBJ2-3
len: 15
abundance: -
v_gene: TRBV6-5
CDR3nt: TGTGCCAGCAGTCGGGACAGGGCGCTTGGCGATACGCAGTATTTT
CDR3aa: CASSRDRALGDTQYF

d_gene: TRBD1
j_gene: TRBJ2-1
len: 15
abundance: -
v_gene: TRBV18
CDR3nt: TGTGCCAGCTCGCTCCGGGACAGGGTCTACAATGAGCAGTTCTTC
CDR3aa: CASSLRDRVYNEQFF

d_gene: -
j_gene: TRBJ1-1
len: 14
abundance: -
v_gene: TRBV14
CDR3nt: TGTGCCAGCAGCCGCCCGGGACAGAACACTGAAGCTTTCTTT
CDR3aa: CASSRPGQNTEAFF

d_gene: TRBD1
j_gene: TRBJ2-7
len: 12
abundance: -
v_gene: TRBV29-1
CDR3nt: TGCAGCGTTGTCTGGACAGGGGTCGAGCAGTACTTC
CDR3aa: CSVVWTGVEQYF

d_gene: -
j_gene: TRBJ2-5
len: 16
abundance: -
v_gene: TRBV5-1
CDR3nt: TGCGCCAGCAGCTTGGCCGACGGTGGGGTGGGAGAGACCCAGTACTTC
CDR3aa: CASSLADGGVGETQYF

d_gene: TRBD2
j_gene: TRBJ2-7
len: 15
abundance: once
v_gene: TRBV27
CDR3nt: TGTGCCAGCAGTTCCCCGACTAGCGGGGGCTACGAGCAGTACTTC
CDR3aa: CASSSPTSGGYEQYF

d_gene: TRBD1
j_gene: TRBJ2-2
len: 17
abundance: -
v_gene: TRBV19
CDR3nt: TGTGCCAGTACTCGAACGACAGGGGGCGCGGGGAACGGGGAGCTGTTTTTT
CDR3aa: CASTRTTGGAGNGELFF

d_gene: -
j_gene: TRBJ1-6
len: 16
abundance: -
v_gene: TRBV6-1
CDR3nt: TGTGCCAGCAGTGAATCGGGGGTAGGCTATAATTCACCCCTCCACTTT
CDR3aa: CASSESGVGYNSPLHF

d_gene: -
j_gene: TRBJ1-3
len: 16
abundance: -
v_gene: TRBV7-2
CDR3nt: TGTGCCAGCAGCTTAGTCGGTTTAGGCAGTGGAAACACCATATATTTT
CDR3aa: CASSLVGLGSGNTIYF

d_gene: -
j_gene: TRBJ2-1
len: 14
abundance: once
v_gene: TRBV15
CDR3nt: TGTGCCACGTCGGGCGGAGCCGCCTACAATGAGCAGTTCTTC
CDR3aa: CATSGGAAYNEQFF